This T cell receptor beta chain came from a study of cytomegalovirus exposure and HLA in healthy donors. Primers included in the PCR were 60 Vbeta and 13 Jbeta primers. The protocol was immunoSEQ multiplex PCR, while the TCRdb copy is restricted to in-frame clones and leaves out a portion. Altogether 55,000 to 80,000 clones are present, 80% to 90% being singletons, with the ten largest covering around 2.9%. When sampled, the donors appeared nominally healthy, though they likely had unrecorded immune exposures. On this clone: Antigen unknown.

CDR1 SQVTM and CDR2 ANQGSEA come from the germline V gene. The CDR3 loop spans 12 amino acids. Trimming left V 3 bases short and J 7 bases short, with 10 bases between. Notes on the study in general: Associated with cytomegalovirus, according to the listing, were 150 to 200 TCR beta chains. There were a few CMV-associated chains whose specificity for CMV antigens was confirmed in vitro. With later analysis, a missense DCLRE1C variant became linked to TCR beta V- and J-gene trimming.

The clonotype comes from a woman aged 25 to 45 in good health and CMV-seronegative. The sequenced sample was PBMCs. This chain links TRBV29-1 with TRBJ1-5; weak D call: TRBD1 (6 bases). The CDR3 spells CSVEGAGQPQHF. The CDR3 nucleotides are TGCAGCGTTGAGGGGGCTGGCCAGCCCCAGCATTTT.